The rows below give T cell receptor beta chains drawn from one sample of a study of Graves' ophthalmopathy and Graves' hyperthyroidism. In TCRdb, the multiplex PCR reads were re-called with MiXCR into one record per CDR3 protein. The sample has 600,000 to 700,000 distinct CDR3 sequences; about 38% are singletons. What was sequenced was peripheral blood. The source of these receptors is an adult man with Graves' ophthalmopathy. Each CDR3 is given with its conserved first and last residue. Fields, in order: D gene, V gene, J gene, clone size, CDR3 protein, CDR3 DNA. The D gene is left open where the match is weak. Expanded clones get a size class; other rows say once, few or many, or leave the size out.

TRBD1	TRBV25-1	TRBJ1-6	-	CASSEYQGAGVNSPLHF	TGTGCCAGCAGTGAATACCAGGGGGCAGGCGTTAATTCACCCCTCCACTTT
TRBD1	TRBV12-3/TRBV12-4	TRBJ2-2	few	CASTITGATGELFF	TGTGCCAGCACCATTACAGGGGCCACCGGGGAGCTGTTTTTT
TRBD2	TRBV7-6	TRBJ2-5	-	CASSRNPGGEETQYF	TGTGCCAGCAGCCGAAACCCGGGGGGGGAAGAGACCCAGTACTTC
TRBD1	TRBV9	TRBJ1-1	many	CASSVTGTGSTEAFF	TGTGCCAGCAGCGTGACCGGGACAGGGTCCACTGAAGCTTTCTTT
TRBD1	TRBV7-3	TRBJ2-2	-	CASSPGTGYPGELFF	TGTGCCAGCAGCCCTGGGACAGGGTATCCCGGGGAGCTGTTTTTT
-	TRBV5-1	TRBJ2-7	many	CASSHQGIQYEQYF	TGCGCCAGCAGCCATCAGGGAATTCAGTACGAGCAGTACTTC
-	TRBV25-1	TRBJ1-1	many	CASSDSVSGVTEAFF	TGTGCCAGCAGTGATTCAGTATCAGGGGTCACTGAAGCTTTCTTT
-	TRBV12-3/TRBV12-4	TRBJ1-5	-	CTSSLEGDSNQPQHF	TGTACCAGCAGTTTAGAGGGAGATAGCAATCAGCCCCAGCATTTT
-	TRBV20-1	TRBJ1-2	many	CRLGSYGYTF	TGCAGATTAGGGAGTTATGGCTACACCTTC
-	TRBV25-1	TRBJ2-6	medium-sized	CASSVSSGANVLTF	TGTGCCAGCAGTGTTAGCTCTGGGGCCAACGTCCTGACTTTC
-	TRBV7-2	TRBJ1-5	many	CASSSPKGGNQPQHF	TGTGCCAGCAGCTCCCCGAAGGGGGGCAATCAGCCCCAGCATTTT
-	TRBV2	TRBJ2-7	-	CASSHRDPYDQYF	TGTGCCAGCAGTCACAGGGATCCCTACGATCAGTACTTC
-	TRBV7-2	TRBJ2-7	-	CASSLKGPFNREHRIYEQYF	TGTGCCAGCAGCTTAAAGGGCCCATTCAACAGGGAACATCGGATCTACGAGCAGTACTTC
TRBD2	TRBV11-2	TRBJ2-7	-	CASSLLAAPSSYEQYF	TGTGCCAGCAGCTTACTAGCGGCGCCGAGCTCCTACGAGCAGTACTTC